This entry features one T cell receptor (beta chain) sequence. This clone has a single count. Which antigen it targets is not known. Base qualities are not recorded, but no much larger clone differs from it by a single base. This sample was taken from a study of radiation and T cells in renal cell carcinoma (dated by TCRdb to the early 2020s). Regarding the research as a whole: The samples were obtained from a clinical trial, where primary renal cell carcinomas were treated with 15 Gy stereotactic body radiation therapy and then removed by nephrectomy 4 weeks afterward. In total, 50 or so samples underwent TCR beta sequencing: around 26 tumors plus 27 peripheral blood samples. In the approximately 53 samples combined, some 4,000,000 unique CDR3 nucleotide sequences were found, encoding some 2,500,000 unique CDR3 amino acid sequences.

TCR beta libraries were generated from genomic DNA with the immunoSEQ kit, following the manufacturer's recommendations. To prepare the libraries, a first multiplex PCR with proprietary primers was run, followed by a second PCR that added unique barcodes, and a bead cleanup was done after each round. A kit-provided positive control reaction and a negative control reaction were included in every sample batch. The final libraries were assessed on an Agilent 4200 TapeStation D1000 ScreenTape, pooled by volume, and quantified by qPCR. An Illumina NextSeq500 fitted with a MidOutput 150-cycle cartridge performed the sequencing, running 156 Read1 cycles and 15 Index1 cycles with the kit's custom primers. The pooled library was loaded at approximately 0.95 pM with a roughly 22% PhiX control spike-in. Processing in the source paper ran as follows. Vendor-processed data were analyzed in R, with a clonotype defined as all T cells sharing the same CDR3 nucleotide sequence. For clone abundance analyses, frequencies were normalized to the 10,000 most abundant clones per sample. Public T cell clones, which averaged fewer than five per sample, were removed prior to analysis. Tumor-enriched clonotypes and baseline blood-enriched clonotypes were defined as those with an abundance difference of at least 32-fold between compartments. A beta-binomial differential abundance model was used to identify clonotypes that were expanded or contracted between blood time points. Tumor-blood repertoire similarity was measured with the Baroni-Urbani and Buser coefficient, and group comparisons used two-tailed Wilcoxon tests in R. As stored in TCRdb, this immuneACCESS dataset retains in-frame rearrangements with V and J assigned. A fraction of the clones does not appear; measured against another copy, unresolved V genes explain less than half of the discrepancy, and the remainder lacks a known reason. V and J calls and clone size are as listed in that table; D and trimming were resolved from the DNA. In this sample the table shows about 130,000 clones, 82% of which occur a single time. Around 3% of the sample is in the top ten clones.

What the authors observed across the whole study: Dynamics of the blood repertoire were not tracked past 4 weeks after treatment. Because no pretreatment tumor biopsies were available, whether clonotypes were present in the tumor at baseline could not be determined. Top tumor clonotypes rose in blood from baseline to 2 weeks post-radiation, then contracted by 4 weeks, suggesting transient expansion of tumor-resident clones. Effects of radiation dose or scheduling on the TCR repertoire could not be addressed with the single-armed trial design.

The label giving this sample's time point can be read as: baseline pretreatment blood. Per the publication, the treatment or condition label means: 15 Gy SBRT to primary tumor, nephrectomy 4 weeks later. Serial peripheral blood from radiation-treated patients was sampled at baseline, 2 weeks and 4 weeks after SBRT to track tumor-enriched clonotypes. Renal cell carcinoma with clear cell pathology was present in all patients. The QIAamp DNA Blood Mini Kit (Qiagen) was used to prepare genomic DNA for TCR sequencing. Only samples passing all quality control checks were included in the analyses. Including the terminal cysteine and phenylalanine, the CDR3 comprises 16 residues. The kept DNA is CDR3 alone, 48 bases in frame from the first base. The germline V gene provides CDR1 MDHEN and CDR2 SYDVKM. Trimmed from V: 5 bases; trimmed from J: 6 bases; junction bases lacking a gene match: 11.

In this chain, TRBV28 is recombined with TRBJ1-2, and 11 junction bases match TRBD1. The input for sequencing was blood, taken from a patient whose treatment included radiotherapy and nephrectomy. The receptor was isolated from a woman aged 55-70 years with renal cell carcinoma. Read as DNA, the sequence is TGTGCCAGCAGTCTCTCAGGACAGGGGGCGAGGAATGGCTACACCTTC. It is translated as CASSLSGQGARNGYTF.